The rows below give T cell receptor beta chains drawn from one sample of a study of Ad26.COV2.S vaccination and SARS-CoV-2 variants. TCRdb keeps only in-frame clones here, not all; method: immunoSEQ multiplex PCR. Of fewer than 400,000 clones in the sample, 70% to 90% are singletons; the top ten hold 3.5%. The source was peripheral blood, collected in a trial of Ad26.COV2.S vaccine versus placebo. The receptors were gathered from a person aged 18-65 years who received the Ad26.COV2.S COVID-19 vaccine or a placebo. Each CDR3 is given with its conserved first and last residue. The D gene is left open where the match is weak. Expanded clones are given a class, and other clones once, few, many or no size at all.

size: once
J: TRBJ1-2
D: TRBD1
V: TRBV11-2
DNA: TGTGCCAGCAGCTTATCGGCAGGGGGGAACTATGGCTACACCTTC
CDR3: CASSLSAGGNYGYTF

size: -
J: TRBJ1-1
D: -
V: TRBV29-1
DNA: TGCAGCGTCAGGGAGAAGAGGAACACTGAAGCTTTCTTT
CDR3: CSVREKRNTEAFF

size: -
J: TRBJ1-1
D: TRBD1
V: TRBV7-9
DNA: TGTGCCAGCAGCTCACTGGACAGGGGGACTGAAGCTTTCTTT
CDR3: CASSSLDRGTEAFF

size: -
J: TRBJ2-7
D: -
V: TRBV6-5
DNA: TGTGCCAGCAGTCCCCCAGGGGGGGGCTCCTACGAGCAGTACTTC
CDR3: CASSPPGGGSYEQYF

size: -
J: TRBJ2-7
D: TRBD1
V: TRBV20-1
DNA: TGCAGTGCTAGTGGGCAGGGGGCGAGCTCCTACGAGCAGTACTTC
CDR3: CSASGQGASSYEQYF

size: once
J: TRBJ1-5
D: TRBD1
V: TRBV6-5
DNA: TGTGCCAGCAGTCCCTCGGACAGGCGCAATCAGCCCCAGCATTTT
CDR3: CASSPSDRRNQPQHF

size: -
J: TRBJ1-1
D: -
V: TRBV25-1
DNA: TGTGCCAGCACGCGTCACACTGAAGCTTTCTTT
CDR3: CASTRHTEAFF

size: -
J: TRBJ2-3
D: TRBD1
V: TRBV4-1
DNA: TGCGCCAGCAGCCAAGTTGGGGCAGGGGGACAGAGCACAGATACGCAGTATTTT
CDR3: CASSQVGAGGQSTDTQYF

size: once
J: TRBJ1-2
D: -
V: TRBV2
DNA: TGTGCCAGCAGTCACTATAGTGACAGGTTAGGGGACTATGGCTACACCTTC
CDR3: CASSHYSDRLGDYGYTF

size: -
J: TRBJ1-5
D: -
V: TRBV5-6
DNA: TGTGCCAGCAGCTTTGGTTGGGGGCTAGGTCAGCCCCAGCATTTT
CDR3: CASSFGWGLGQPQHF

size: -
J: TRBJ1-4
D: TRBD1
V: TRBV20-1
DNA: TGCAGTGCTAGTCGCGGGACAGGTGAAAAACTGTTTTTT
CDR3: CSASRGTGEKLFF

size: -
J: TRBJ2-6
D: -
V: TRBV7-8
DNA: TGTGCCAGCAGCTCTAGAACTCTCGGGAGGGCCAACGTCCTGACTTTC
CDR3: CASSSRTLGRANVLTF

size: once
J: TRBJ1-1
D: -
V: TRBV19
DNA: TGTGCCAGTAGTATCGGGAACACTGAAGCTTTCTTT
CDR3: CASSIGNTEAFF

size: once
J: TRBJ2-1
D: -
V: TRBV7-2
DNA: TGTGCCAGCAGCTTAGGCGGGGTGCAGTTCTTC
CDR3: CASSLGGVQFF

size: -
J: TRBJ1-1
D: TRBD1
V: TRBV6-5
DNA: TGTGCCTCGGGGGGGACAGCTAACACTGAAGCTTTCTTT
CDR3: CASGGTANTEAFF

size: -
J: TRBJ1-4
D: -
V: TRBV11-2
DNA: TGTGCCAGCAGCTTAGCCCTAGAAAAACTGTTTTTT
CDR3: CASSLALEKLFF

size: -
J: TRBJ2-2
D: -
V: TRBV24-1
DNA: TGTGCCACCAGCGAGGGTGCGGTAAACACCGGGGAGCTGTTTTTT
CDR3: CATSEGAVNTGELFF

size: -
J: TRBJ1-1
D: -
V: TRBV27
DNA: TGTGCCAGCAGTCTCTCCGGACAGTTTGAAGCTTTCTTT
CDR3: CASSLSGQFEAFF

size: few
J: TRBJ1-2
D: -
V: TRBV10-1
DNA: TGCGCCAGCAGTGAGTCTTTCTCCTATGGCTACACCTTC
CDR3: CASSESFSYGYTF

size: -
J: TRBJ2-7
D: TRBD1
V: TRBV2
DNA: TGTGCCAGCAGCGCCGGGACAGAGGTGGACGAGCAGTACTTC
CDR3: CASSAGTEVDEQYF

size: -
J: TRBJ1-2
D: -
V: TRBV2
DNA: TGTGCCAGCATAACCGGGGATCGCTATGGCTACACCTTC
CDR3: CASITGDRYGYTF

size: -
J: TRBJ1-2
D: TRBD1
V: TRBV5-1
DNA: TGCGCCAGCAGCCCGGATGGGGACAGGGCTAACTATGGCTACACCTTC
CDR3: CASSPDGDRANYGYTF

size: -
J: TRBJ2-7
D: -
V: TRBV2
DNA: TGTGCCAGCAGTGAACTCCTAGTCGAGCAGTACTTC
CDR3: CASSELLVEQYF

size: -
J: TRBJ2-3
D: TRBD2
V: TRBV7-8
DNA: TGTGCCAGCAGCTCGGGACTAGGTGGGACAGATACGCAGTATTTT
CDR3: CASSSGLGGTDTQYF

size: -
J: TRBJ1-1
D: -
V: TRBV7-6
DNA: TGTGCCAGCAGCCCCCCCCTGGGGGCGGAAGCTTTCTTT
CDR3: CASSPPLGAEAFF

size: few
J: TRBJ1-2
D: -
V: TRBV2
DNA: TGTGCCAGCAGTGAGGGGGGAATAGTTTATGGCTACACCTTC
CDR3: CASSEGGIVYGYTF

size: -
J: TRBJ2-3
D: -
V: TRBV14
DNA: TGTGCCAGCAGCCATGGGGCTAGCACAGATACGCAGTATTTT
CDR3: CASSHGASTDTQYF

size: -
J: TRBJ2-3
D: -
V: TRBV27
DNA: TGTGCCAACAAACTTAGCACAGATACGCAGTATTTT
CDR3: CANKLSTDTQYF

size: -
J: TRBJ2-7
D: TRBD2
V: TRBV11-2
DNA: TGTGCCAGCAGCTTAGTGGGCGGTAGGGAGGGCTACGAGCAGTACTTC
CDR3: CASSLVGGREGYEQYF

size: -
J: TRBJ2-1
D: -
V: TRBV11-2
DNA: TGTGCCAGCAGCCCTTGGGGGGGCGATGAGCAGTTCTTC
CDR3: CASSPWGGDEQFF

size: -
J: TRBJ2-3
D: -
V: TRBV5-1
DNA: TGCGCCAGCAGCTGGGGGGATCCTAGCACAGATACGCAGTATTTT
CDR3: CASSWGDPSTDTQYF

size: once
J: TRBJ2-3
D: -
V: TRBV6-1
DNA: TGTGCCAGCAGTGAAGTGTTTTTGGAGGACACAGATACGCAGTATTTT
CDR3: CASSEVFLEDTDTQYF

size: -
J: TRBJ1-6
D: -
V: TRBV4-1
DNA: TGCGCCAGCAGCCAAGGCCCCCTCCTCCACTTT
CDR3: CASSQGPLLHF

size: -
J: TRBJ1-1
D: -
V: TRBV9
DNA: TGTGCCAGCAGCGTTTTACAGGGAGCGAACACTGAAGCTTTCTTT
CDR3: CASSVLQGANTEAFF

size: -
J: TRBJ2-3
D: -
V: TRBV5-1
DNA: TGCGCCAGCAGCTTCGGCGGGGGCGGAGGTGGGCAGTATTTT
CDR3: CASSFGGGGGGQYF

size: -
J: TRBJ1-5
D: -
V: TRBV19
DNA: TGTGCCAGTAGTATAGAGGCAGGGAGGCAGCCCCAGCATTTT
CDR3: CASSIEAGRQPQHF

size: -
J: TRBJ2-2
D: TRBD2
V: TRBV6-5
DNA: TGTGCCAGCAGTTACGGCCTAGCGGGGCACACCGGGGAGCTGTTTTTT
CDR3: CASSYGLAGHTGELFF

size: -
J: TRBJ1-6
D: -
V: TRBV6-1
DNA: TGTGCCAGCAGTGAAGCGCAGTATTCACCCCTCCACTTT
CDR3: CASSEAQYSPLHF

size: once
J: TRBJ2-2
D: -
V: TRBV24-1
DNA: TGTGCCACCAGTAATCCCCTCTCCGGGGAGCTGTTTTTT
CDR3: CATSNPLSGELFF

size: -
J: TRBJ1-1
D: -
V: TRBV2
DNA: TGTGCCAGCAGTGAAGAAGGGGGACCTAGGGGGACTGAAGCTTTCTTT
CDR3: CASSEEGGPRGTEAFF

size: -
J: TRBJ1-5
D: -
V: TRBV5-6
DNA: TGTGCCAGCAGCCCAGGTCCAGGTAACGAGCCCCAGCATTTT
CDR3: CASSPGPGNEPQHF

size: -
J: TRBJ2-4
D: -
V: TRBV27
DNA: TGTGCCAGCTCCCAGCAGGCCGCTGGAATTCAGTACTTC
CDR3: CASSQQAAGIQYF

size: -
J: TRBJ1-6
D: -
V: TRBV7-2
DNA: TGTGCCAGCAGCTTAGCCAGGGAGCGAATCTATAATTCACCCCTCCACTTT
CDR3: CASSLARERIYNSPLHF